The rows below give T cell receptor beta chains drawn from one sample of a study of tumor-infiltrating lymphocytes in localized non-small cell lung cancer. Data came from immunoSEQ multiplex PCR; TCRdb stores just in-frame clones and leaves some out. The sample carries 27,000 or so clones, 70% to 90% recorded once. The sequenced material came from lung tumor tissue. All receptors derive from a human donor with non-small cell lung cancer. CDR3s include the opening cysteine and the closing phenylalanine or tryptophan. Fields, in order: clone size, J gene, V gene, D gene, CDR3 protein, CDR3 DNA. The D gene is left open where the match is weak. Expanded clones get a size class; other rows say once, few or many, or leave the size out.

NA,TRBJ2-4,TRBV18,TRBD1,CASSLRTLLTDRGHRNIQYF,TGTGCCAGCTCACTCAGGACCCTTCTGACGGACAGGGGGCATCGGAACATTCAGTACTTC
few,TRBJ1-6,TRBV5-6,TRBD1,CASRTQGSSYNSPLHF,TGTGCCAGCAGAACACAGGGGAGCTCCTATAATTCACCCCTCCACTTT
NA,TRBJ1-6,TRBV7-8,NA,CASSLAETARVSPLHF,TGTGCCAGCAGCTTAGCTGAGACAGCCCGTGTTTCACCCCTCCACTTT
NA,TRBJ2-6,TRBV10-2,NA,CASNRQRQHSGANVLTF,TGCGCCAGCAATCGACAGAGACAACACTCTGGGGCCAACGTCCTGACTTTC
NA,TRBJ2-6,TRBV4-3,NA,CASSQDPQSGANVLTF,TGCGCCAGCAGCCAAGATCCGCAGTCTGGGGCCAACGTCCTGACTTTC
NA,TRBJ2-3,TRBV5-4,NA,CASSLTGGTQYF,TGTGCCAGCAGCCTGACAGGTGGTACGCAGTATTTT
NA,TRBJ1-5,TRBV4-1,NA,CASSQGTGNQPQHF,TGCGCCAGCAGCCAAGGGACAGGCAATCAGCCCCAGCATTTT
NA,TRBJ2-7,TRBV29-1,NA,CSVARSSYEQYF,TGCAGCGTTGCCAGGAGCTCCTACGAGCAGTACTTC
NA,TRBJ2-7,TRBV4-2,TRBD2,CASSQGGLAGEQYF,TGTGCCAGCAGCCAAGGGGGACTAGCGGGAGAGCAGTACTTC
few,TRBJ2-7,TRBV6-6,TRBD1,CASTTGQGFSYEQYF,TGTGCCAGCACTACGGGACAGGGATTCTCCTACGAGCAGTACTTC
NA,TRBJ2-3,TRBV9,NA,CASSVVGADTQYF,TGTGCCAGCAGCGTAGTGGGCGCAGATACGCAGTATTTT
few,TRBJ1-1,TRBV7-2,NA,CASSFSGSAFF,TGTGCCAGCAGCTTTAGTGGGTCGGCTTTCTTT
NA,TRBJ1-1,TRBV6-5,TRBD1,CASSYSRQGNTEAFF,TGTGCCAGCAGTTACTCTAGACAGGGGAACACTGAAGCTTTCTTT
NA,TRBJ2-2,TRBV10-3,NA,CAISEVRTGTGELFF,TGTGCCATCAGTGAGGTCCGTACGGGAACCGGGGAGCTGTTTTTT
NA,TRBJ1-1,TRBV7-7,NA,CASSRDKNTEAFF,TGTGCTAGCAGCCGAGACAAGAACACTGAAGCTTTCTTT
NA,TRBJ1-2,TRBV21-1,NA,CARSDRANYGYTF,TGTGCCAGATCGGACAGGGCTAACTATGGCTACACCTTC
once,TRBJ2-7,TRBV5-6,NA,CASSLTGKGYEQYF,TGTGCCAGCAGCTTGACAGGGAAGGGATACGAGCAGTACTTC
NA,TRBJ2-2,TRBV7-9,TRBD1,CASSLFPGTGGTGELFF,TGTGCCAGCAGCTTATTCCCCGGGACAGGGGGCACCGGGGAGCTGTTTTTT
once,TRBJ2-1,TRBV4-2,NA,CASSQDGGRYNEQFF,TGTGCCAGCAGCCAGGACGGGGGACGATACAATGAGCAGTTCTTC
NA,TRBJ2-7,TRBV6-5,TRBD2,CASRIGTRGSYEQYF,TGTGCCAGCAGAATCGGGACTAGAGGATCCTACGAGCAGTACTTC
NA,TRBJ2-7,TRBV19,TRBD1,CASSRTDREVYEQYF,TGTGCCAGTAGTAGGACGGACAGGGAGGTCTACGAGCAGTACTTC
NA,TRBJ2-2,TRBV15,TRBD1,CATSNRQSGGSGELFF,TGTGCCACCAGCAACAGACAGTCAGGGGGTAGCGGGGAGCTGTTTTTT
once,TRBJ2-2,TRBV7-9,TRBD1,CASSSGQGYTGELFF,TGTGCCAGCAGCTCGGGACAGGGCTACACCGGGGAGCTGTTTTTT
NA,TRBJ1-5,TRBV15,NA,CATSRDRGSSNQPQHF,TGTGCCACCAGCAGAGATCGGGGCAGTAGCAATCAGCCCCAGCATTTT
NA,TRBJ2-3,TRBV5-4,TRBD2,CASSLKTSGPVDTQYF,TGTGCCAGCAGCTTGAAGACTAGCGGGCCGGTGGATACGCAGTATTTT
NA,TRBJ1-1,TRBV20-1,TRBD1,CSATRGTEAFF,TGCAGTGCTACCAGGGGGACTGAAGCTTTCTTT
NA,TRBJ1-2,TRBV2,NA,CASSEQRDGYTF,TGTGCCAGCAGTGAACAAAGGGATGGCTACACCTTC
NA,TRBJ2-1,TRBV6-4,NA,CASSPFPGSSYNEQFF,TGTGCCAGCAGTCCTTTCCCCGGGAGCTCCTACAATGAGCAGTTCTTC
once,TRBJ1-5,TRBV5-1,NA,CASSPGYAGNQPQHF,TGCGCCAGCAGCCCGGGTTATGCTGGCAATCAGCCCCAGCATTTT
NA,TRBJ1-4,TRBV29-1,TRBD1,CSAEGQDSEKLFF,TGCAGCGCGGAGGGACAGGACTCTGAAAAACTGTTTTTT
NA,TRBJ1-2,TRBV5-6,NA,CASSRGATGGYTF,TGTGCCAGCAGCCGCGGGGCTACGGGGGGCTACACCTTC
NA,TRBJ1-3,TRBV4-3,NA,CASSQGFDGNTIYF,TGCGCCAGCAGCCAAGGATTCGATGGAAACACCATATATTTT
once,TRBJ2-5,TRBV7-9,TRBD1,CASSNSGTASQETQYF,TGTGCCAGCAGCAACTCCGGGACAGCATCCCAAGAGACCCAGTACTTC
NA,TRBJ2-5,TRBV9,NA,CASSVGGMGETQYF,TGTGCCAGCAGCGTAGGGGGCATGGGGGAGACCCAGTACTTC